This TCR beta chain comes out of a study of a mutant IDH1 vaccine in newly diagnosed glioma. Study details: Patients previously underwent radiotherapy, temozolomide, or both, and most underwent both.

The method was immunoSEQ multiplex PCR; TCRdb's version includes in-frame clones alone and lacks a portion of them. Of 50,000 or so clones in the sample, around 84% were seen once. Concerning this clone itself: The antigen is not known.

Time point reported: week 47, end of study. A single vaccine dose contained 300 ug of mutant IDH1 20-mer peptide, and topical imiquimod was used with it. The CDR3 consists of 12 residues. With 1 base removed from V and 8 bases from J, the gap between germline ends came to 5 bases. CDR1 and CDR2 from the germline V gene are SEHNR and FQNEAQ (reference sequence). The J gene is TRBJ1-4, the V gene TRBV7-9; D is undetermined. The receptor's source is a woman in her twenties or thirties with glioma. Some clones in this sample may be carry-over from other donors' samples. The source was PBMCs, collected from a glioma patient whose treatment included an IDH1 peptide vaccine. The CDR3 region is CASSLVREKLFF. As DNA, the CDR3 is TGTGCCAGCAGCTTAGTGCGGGAAAAACTGTTTTTT.